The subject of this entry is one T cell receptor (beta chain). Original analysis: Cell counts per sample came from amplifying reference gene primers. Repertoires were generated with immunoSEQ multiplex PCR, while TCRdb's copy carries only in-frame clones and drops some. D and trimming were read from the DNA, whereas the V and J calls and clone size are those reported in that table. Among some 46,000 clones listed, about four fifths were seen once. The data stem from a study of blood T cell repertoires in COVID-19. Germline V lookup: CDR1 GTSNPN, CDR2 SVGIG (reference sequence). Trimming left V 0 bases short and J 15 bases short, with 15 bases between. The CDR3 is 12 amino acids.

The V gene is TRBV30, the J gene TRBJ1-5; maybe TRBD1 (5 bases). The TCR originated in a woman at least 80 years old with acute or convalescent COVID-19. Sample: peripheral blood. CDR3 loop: CAWSVGQGRAHF. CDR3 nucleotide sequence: TGTGCCTGGAGTGTGGGGCAGGGCCGGGCGCATTTT.